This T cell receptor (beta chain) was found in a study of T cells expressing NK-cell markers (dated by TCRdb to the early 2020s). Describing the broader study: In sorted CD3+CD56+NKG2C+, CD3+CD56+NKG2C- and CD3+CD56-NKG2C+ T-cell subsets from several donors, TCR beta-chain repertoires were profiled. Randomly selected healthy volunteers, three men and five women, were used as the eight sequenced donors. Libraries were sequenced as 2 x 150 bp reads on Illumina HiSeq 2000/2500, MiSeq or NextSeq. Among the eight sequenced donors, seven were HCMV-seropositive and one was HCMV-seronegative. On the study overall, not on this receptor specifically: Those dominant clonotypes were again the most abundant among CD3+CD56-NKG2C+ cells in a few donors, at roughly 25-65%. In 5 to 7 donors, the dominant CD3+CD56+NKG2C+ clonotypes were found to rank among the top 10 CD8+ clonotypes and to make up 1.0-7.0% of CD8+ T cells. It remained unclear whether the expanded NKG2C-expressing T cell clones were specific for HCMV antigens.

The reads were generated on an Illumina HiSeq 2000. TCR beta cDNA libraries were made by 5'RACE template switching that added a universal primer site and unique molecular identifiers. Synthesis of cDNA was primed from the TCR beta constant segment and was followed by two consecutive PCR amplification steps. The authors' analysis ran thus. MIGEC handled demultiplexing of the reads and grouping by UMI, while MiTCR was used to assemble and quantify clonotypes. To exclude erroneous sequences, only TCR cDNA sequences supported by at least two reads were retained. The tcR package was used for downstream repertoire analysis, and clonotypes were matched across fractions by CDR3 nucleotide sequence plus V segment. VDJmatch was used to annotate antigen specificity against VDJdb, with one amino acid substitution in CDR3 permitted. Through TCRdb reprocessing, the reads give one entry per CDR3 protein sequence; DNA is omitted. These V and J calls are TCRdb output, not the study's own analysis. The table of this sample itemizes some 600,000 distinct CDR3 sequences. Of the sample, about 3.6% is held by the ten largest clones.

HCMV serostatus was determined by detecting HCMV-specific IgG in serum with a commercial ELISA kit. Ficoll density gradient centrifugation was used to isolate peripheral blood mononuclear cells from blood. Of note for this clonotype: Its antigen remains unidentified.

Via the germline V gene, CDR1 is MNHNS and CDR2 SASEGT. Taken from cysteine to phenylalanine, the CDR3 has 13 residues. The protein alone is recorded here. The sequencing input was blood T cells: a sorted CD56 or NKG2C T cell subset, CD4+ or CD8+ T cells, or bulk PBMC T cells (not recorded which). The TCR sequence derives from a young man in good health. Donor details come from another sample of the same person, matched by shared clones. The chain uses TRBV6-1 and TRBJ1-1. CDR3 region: CASRAWGKTEAFF.